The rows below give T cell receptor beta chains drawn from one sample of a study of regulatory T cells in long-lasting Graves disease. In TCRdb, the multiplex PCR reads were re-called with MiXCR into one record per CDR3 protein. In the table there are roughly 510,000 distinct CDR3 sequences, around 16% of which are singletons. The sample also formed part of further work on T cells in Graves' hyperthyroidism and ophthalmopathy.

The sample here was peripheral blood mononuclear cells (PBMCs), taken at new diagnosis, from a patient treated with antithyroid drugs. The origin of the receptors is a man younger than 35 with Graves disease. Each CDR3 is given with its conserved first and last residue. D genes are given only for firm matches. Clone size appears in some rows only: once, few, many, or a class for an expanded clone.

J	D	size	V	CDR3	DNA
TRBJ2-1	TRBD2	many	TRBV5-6	CASSWGSTSGPNEQFF	TGTGCCAGCAGCTGGGGGTCGACTAGCGGACCCAATGAGCAGTTCTTC
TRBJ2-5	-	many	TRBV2	CASSDRGLWLPETQYF	TGTGCCAGCAGTGACCGCGGGTTGTGGTTGCCGGAGACCCAGTACTTC
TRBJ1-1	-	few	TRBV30	CAWSVRLTLLNTEAFF	TGTGCCTGGAGTGTCCGGCTTACACTGCTGAACACTGAAGCTTTCTTT
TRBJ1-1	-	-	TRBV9	CASSVVGATEAFF	TGTGCCAGCAGCGTAGTGGGGGCCACTGAAGCTTTCTTT
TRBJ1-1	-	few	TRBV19	CASSPTLQGTEAFF	TGTGCCAGTAGTCCGACTCTACAGGGTACTGAAGCTTTCTTT
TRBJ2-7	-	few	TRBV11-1	CASSSRSMGAHQSSYEQYF	TGTGCCAGCAGCTCCCGCTCGATGGGAGCCCACCAGTCCTCCTACGAGCAGTACTTC
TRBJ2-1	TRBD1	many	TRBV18	CASSLSGQGDEQFF	TGTGCCAGCTCACTCTCGGGACAGGGCGATGAGCAGTTCTTC
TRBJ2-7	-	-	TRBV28	CASGTKKTIREQYF	TGTGCCAGCGGAACAAAAAAAACGATCAGGGAGCAGTACTTC
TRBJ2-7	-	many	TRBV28	CASSWLPELYEQYF	TGTGCCAGCAGTTGGCTACCGGAACTATACGAGCAGTACTTC
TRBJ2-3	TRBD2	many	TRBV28	CASSFPGLASDTQYF	TGTGCCAGCAGTTTCCCGGGACTAGCTTCAGATACGCAGTATTTT
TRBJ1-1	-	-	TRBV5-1	CASSWAPEGGTEAFF	TGCGCCAGCAGCTGGGCCCCCGAGGGAGGCACTGAAGCTTTCTTT
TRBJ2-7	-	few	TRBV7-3	CASSLNFSGHGYEQYF	TGTGCCAGCAGCTTAAACTTTTCGGGGCACGGATACGAGCAGTACTTC
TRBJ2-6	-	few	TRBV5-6	CASSYSYSGANVLTF	TGTGCCAGCAGCTATTCCTACTCTGGGGCCAACGTCCTGACTTTC
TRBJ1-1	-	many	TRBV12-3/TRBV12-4	CASSPMRVSLEAFF	TGTGCCAGCAGCCCCATGAGAGTTTCCCTTGAAGCTTTCTTT
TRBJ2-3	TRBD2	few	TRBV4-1	CASSHFSGSGTDTQYF	TGCGCCAGCAGCCACTTTAGCGGGAGTGGGACAGATACGCAGTATTTT
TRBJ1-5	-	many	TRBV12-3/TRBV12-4	CASSGFPQPQHF	TGTGCCAGCAGTGGCTTCCCTCAGCCCCAGCATTTT
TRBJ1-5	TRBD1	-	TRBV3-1	CASSQVPAGGLPQHF	TGTGCCAGCAGCCAAGTACCGGCAGGGGGGTTGCCCCAGCATTTT
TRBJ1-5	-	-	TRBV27	CASSLTLDGNQPQHF	TGTGCCAGCAGTTTAACTCTAGACGGCAATCAGCCCCAGCATTTT
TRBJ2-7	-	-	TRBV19	CASSRMQGYEQYF	TGTGCCAGTAGCCGGATGCAGGGCTACGAGCAGTACTTC
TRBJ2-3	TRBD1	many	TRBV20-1	CSARDPRTGDTDTQYF	TGCAGTGCTAGAGATCCTAGGACAGGGGACACAGATACGCAGTATTTT
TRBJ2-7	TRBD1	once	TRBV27	CASSSGQGVEQYF	TGTGCCAGCAGTTCTGGACAGGGGGTCGAGCAGTACTTC
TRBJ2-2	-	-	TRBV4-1	CASSRRDPTGELFF	TGCGCCAGCAGCCGACGGGACCCCACCGGGGAGCTGTTTTTT
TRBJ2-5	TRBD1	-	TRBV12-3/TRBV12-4	CASSSTNRGWKTQYF	TGTGCCAGCAGTTCAACTAACAGGGGTTGGAAGACCCAGTACTTC
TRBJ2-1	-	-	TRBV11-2	CASSPERHSNEQFF	TGTGCCAGCAGCCCAGAGCGGCACAGCAATGAGCAGTTCTTC
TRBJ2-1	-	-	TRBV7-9	CASSFKGPLYNEQFF	TGTGCCAGCAGCTTCAAGGGACCCCTATACAATGAGCAGTTCTTC
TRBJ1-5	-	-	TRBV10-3	CAISANNQPQHF	TGTGCCATCAGTGCAAACAATCAGCCCCAGCATTTT
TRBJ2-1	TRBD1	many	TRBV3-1	CASSHTRGTGGYNEQFF	TGTGCCAGCAGCCACACCCGCGGGACAGGGGGCTACAATGAGCAGTTCTTC
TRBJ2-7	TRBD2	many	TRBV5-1	CASSSLAGGSYEQYF	TGCGCCAGCAGCTCACTAGCGGGAGGATCCTACGAGCAGTACTTC
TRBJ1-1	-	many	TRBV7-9	CASSPDSVTSAFF	TGTGCCAGCAGCCCCGACAGCGTAACTTCGGCTTTCTTT
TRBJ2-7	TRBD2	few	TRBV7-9	CASSLGGLAGPAGQYF	TGTGCCAGCAGCTTAGGGGGACTAGCGGGGCCAGCCGGGCAGTACTTC
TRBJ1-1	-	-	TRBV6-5	CASSYRGETEAFF	TGTGCCAGCAGTTACAGGGGGGAGACTGAAGCTTTCTTT
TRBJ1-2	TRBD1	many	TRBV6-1	CASSGGQGAGGYTF	TGTGCCAGCAGTGGGGGACAGGGGGCAGGAGGCTACACCTTC
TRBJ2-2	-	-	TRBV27	CASSSWNTGELFF	TGTGCCAGCAGTTCGTGGAACACCGGGGAGCTGTTTTTT
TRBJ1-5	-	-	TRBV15	CATSSADGYSNQPQHF	TGTGCCACCAGCAGCGCGGACGGCTATAGCAATCAGCCCCAGCATTTT
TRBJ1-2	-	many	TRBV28	CASSLISVGYTF	TGTGCCAGCAGTCTGATTTCCGTTGGCTACACCTTC
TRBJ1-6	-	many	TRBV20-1	CSAMEGRSPLHF	TGCAGTGCCATGGAGGGTAGATCACCCCTCCACTTT
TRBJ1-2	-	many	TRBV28	CASSLRGPYGYTF	TGTGCCAGCAGTCTCAGGGGTCCGTATGGCTACACCTTC
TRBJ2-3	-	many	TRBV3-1	CASSQVWDNTDTQYF	TGTGCCAGCAGCCAAGTATGGGATAACACAGATACGCAGTATTTT
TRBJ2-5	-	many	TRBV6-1	CASSEGAARQETQYF	TGTGCCAGCAGTGAAGGGGCAGCGAGACAAGAGACCCAGTACTTC
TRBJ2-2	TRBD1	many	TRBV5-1	CASSLQGTANTGELFF	TGTGCCAGCAGCTTACAGGGGACCGCAAACACCGGGGAGCTGTTTTTT
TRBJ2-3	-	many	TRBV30	CAWSGGPRTDTQYF	TGTGCCTGGAGTGGCGGGCCCCGCACAGATACGCAGTATTTT
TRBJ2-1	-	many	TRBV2	CASKVLNEQFF	TGTGCCAGCAAAGTCCTCAATGAGCAGTTCTTC
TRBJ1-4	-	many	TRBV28	CASLWRGNEKLFF	TGTGCCAGCCTTTGGCGGGGTAATGAAAAACTGTTTTTT
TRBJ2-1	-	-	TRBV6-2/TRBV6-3	CASSMSAGGSYNEQFF	TGTGCCAGCTCGATGTCCGCTGGAGGTTCCTACAATGAGCAGTTCTTC
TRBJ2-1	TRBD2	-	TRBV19	CASSIVYRRERTHNEQFF	TGTGCCAGTAGTATAGTGTATCGGCGGGAGCGGACACACAATGAGCAGTTCTTC
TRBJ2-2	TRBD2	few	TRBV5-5	CASRLGLPTGELFF	TGTGCCAGCAGGCTGGGACTACCGACCGGGGAGCTGTTTTTT
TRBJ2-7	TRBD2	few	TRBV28	CATNPGSGRFYEQYF	TGTGCCACAAATCCGGGTAGCGGGAGATTCTACGAGCAGTACTTC
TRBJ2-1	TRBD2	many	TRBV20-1	CSAPPAGVPDEQFF	TGCAGTGCCCCGCCAGCGGGAGTTCCCGATGAGCAGTTCTTC
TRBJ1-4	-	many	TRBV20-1	CSAVHADDEKLFF	TGCAGTGCTGTTCATGCGGACGATGAAAAACTGTTTTTT